Shown below are 11 T cell receptor beta chains from a single sample sequenced in a study of beta chain features in type 1 diabetes. Study findings and constraints: Across all four CD4+ subsets, people with type 1 diabetes showed modestly shorter TCRB CDR3s.

The isolated RNA, all of it, was reverse transcribed, so expressed TCRB transcripts were what got sequenced. Here immunoSEQ multiplex PCR was the method, and the copy in TCRdb shows in-frame clones only, minus some. Counted here are over 600,000 clones, 12% occurring once; the ten biggest clones make up more than 0.1%. No antigens are known for them. Sequencing used naive CD4+ T cells from blood. The receptors come from a man aged 30 to 45 with type 1 diabetes.

This clone has only a few counts. The rearrangement joins TRBV5-1 to TRBJ1-2, with 8 nucleotides matching TRBD1. The junction had 10 bases not matched to a gene; V was cut back by 4 bases and J by 8 bases. Germline V gives CDR1 SGHRS, CDR2 YFSETQ. This CDR3 spans 14 amino acids. CDR3 residues: CASSPTGDREGYTF. The CDR3 nucleotides are TGCGCCAGCAGCCCGACAGGGGATCGGGAAGGCTACACCTTC.

This clone was seen only a few times. This chain connects TRBV11-2 to TRBJ1-2; tentative D call: TRBD1 (6 bases). The CDR3 is made up of 15 amino acids. The V and J ends lost 5 bases and 4 bases respectively, with 17 bases between them. CDR1 is SGHAT, CDR2 FQNNGV, per germline. CDR3 DNA sequence: TGTGCCAGCAGCCCCCAAACGGGGGCTGGCTATGGCTACACCTTC. It translates to CASSPQTGAGYGYTF.

The gene calls are TRBV9 and TRBJ2-2; D gene uncertain. Per the germline V gene, CDR1 is SGDLS and CDR2 is YYNGEE. With 5 bases removed from V and 5 bases from J, the gap between germline ends came to 7 bases. There are 12 residues in the CDR3. CDR3 DNA sequence: TGTGCCAGCAGGAGTAGTACCGGGGAGCTGTTTTTT. This gives the protein CASRSSTGELFF.

The chain combines TRBV5-1 with TRBJ2-1; a weak D match, TRBD1 (6 bases). The V gene's germline CDR1 is SGHRS and CDR2 YFSETQ. CDR3 size: 12 residues. Trimming took 4 bases from V and 8 from J, leaving 10 bases between them. The CDR3 DNA sequence: TGCGCCAGCAGCACAGAGGGGGATGAGCAGTTCTTC. The encoded protein is CASSTEGDEQFF.

The table lists this clone with a few counts. The sample has other DNA sequences that encode this CDR3 too. The CDR3 sequence: CASSLMDSNQPQHF. CDR3 in DNA: TGTGCCAGCAGCTTGATGGATAGCAATCAGCCCCAGCATTTT. V usage is TRBV7-9 and J usage is TRBJ1-5; D is unclear. The germline V gene encodes CDR1 SEHNR and CDR2 FQNEAQ (reference sequence). The germline V and J ends were trimmed by 3 bases and 0 bases, with 6 bases remaining between them. CDR3 length equals 14 residues.

This clone was seen a few times. The chain is built from TRBV29-1 and TRBJ1-5; 9 positions match TRBD1. Per the germline V gene, CDR1 is SQVTM and CDR2 is ANQGSEA. The V segment lost 7 bases and the J segment 6 bases; nucleotides outside the gene matches: 7. This CDR3 is built from 13 residues. CDR3 in DNA: TGCAGCGCCGAGACAGGGGGTGGTCAGCCCCAGCATTTT. Its protein product is CSAETGGGQPQHF. The full variable domain, completed using reference TRBV29-1 and TRBJ1-5, is SAVISQKPSRDICQRGTSLTIQCQVDSQVTMMFWYRQQPGQSLTLIATANQGSEATYESGFVIDKFPISRPNLTFSTLTVSNMSPEDSSIYLCSAETGGGQPQHFGDGTRLSIL.

The table lists this clone with a few counts. J is TRBJ2-5 and V is TRBV9, with 7 bases aligning to TRBD1. Trimming removed 2 bases from V and 3 bases from J; junction bases left unmatched: 7. The CDR3 length is 15 residues. Per the germline V gene, CDR1 is SGDLS and CDR2 is YYNGEE. CDR3 DNA: TGTGCCAGCAGCGTGATACCCGGGACAGAAGAGACCCAGTACTTC. Translating gives CASSVIPGTEETQYF.

This chain connects TRBV7-8 to TRBJ1-6; D ambiguous. The V gene's germline CDR1 is SGHVS and CDR2 FQNEAQ. Trimming pared 5 bases from V and 8 bases from J, leaving 10 bases between. This CDR3 spans 13 amino acids. The CDR3: CASSPGRDSPLHF. The CDR3 bases are TGTGCCAGCAGCCCAGGACGCGATTCACCCCTCCACTTT.

This clone has more than one count but fewer than ten. The gene calls are TRBV7-2 and TRBJ2-7; no firm D call. Germline V gene data show CDR1 as SGHTA and CDR2 as FQGNSA. The V end was cut by 3 bases, the J end by 4 bases, with 7 bases between. The CDR3 runs to 12 residues. The CDR3 bases are TGTGCCAGCAGCTTGACGTTTTACGAGCAGTACTTC. It codes for CASSLTFYEQYF.

This clone was counted a few times. The rearrangement joins TRBV6-5 to TRBJ1-2; D not resolved. This CDR3 region has 13 residues. Per the germline V gene, CDR1 is MNHEY and CDR2 is SVGAGI. V was cut by 6 bases and J by 8 bases, with 16 bases left in between. CDR3 bases: TGTGCCAGCAGCTTAGCGTCGTATAGCGGCTACACCTTC. It encodes CASSLASYSGYTF.

This chain connects TRBV30 to TRBJ2-1; D not certain. CDR1 is GTSNPN and CDR2 is SVGIG in the germline V gene (reference sequence). V lost 4 bases to trimming and J lost 4 bases, with 5 bases between them. CDR3 length: 11 residues. The DNA of the CDR3 is TGTGCCTGGAACTCTTACAATGAGCAGTTCTTC. Its protein is CAWNSYNEQFF.